Sequencing of this T cell receptor beta chain was carried out in a study of cytotoxic CD8 clonotypes in ibrutinib-treated CLL. Turning to the study itself: Samples had a mean of approximately 240,000 productive templates and some 88,000 productive rearrangements. Points from the study as a whole: Public clonotypes occurred uncommonly; on treatment, they contracted or remained stable.

Investigators sought sequencing depths of between 1 in 200,000 and 1 in 1 million T cells. Sequenced by immunoSEQ multiplex PCR; TCRdb stores in-frame clones only, minus some. The sample lists fewer than 400,000 clones, about 61% occurring once. The germline CDR1 and CDR2 sequences are SGHTA and FQGTGA. Trimming cost V 0 bases and J 10 bases, with 9 bases left between them. The CDR3 extends over 13 amino acids. About this clone: What it binds is not known.

The specimen comprised PBMCs, sampled after 36 months of ibrutinib treatment. The V gene is TRBV7-3, the J gene TRBJ1-4, with D perhaps TRBD1 (5 bases). This sequence was found in a human donor with chronic lymphocytic leukemia. Here the CDR3 DNA reads TGTGCCAGCAGCTTAACGCCCGGGGGAAAACTGTTTTTT. It codes for CASSLTPGGKLFF.